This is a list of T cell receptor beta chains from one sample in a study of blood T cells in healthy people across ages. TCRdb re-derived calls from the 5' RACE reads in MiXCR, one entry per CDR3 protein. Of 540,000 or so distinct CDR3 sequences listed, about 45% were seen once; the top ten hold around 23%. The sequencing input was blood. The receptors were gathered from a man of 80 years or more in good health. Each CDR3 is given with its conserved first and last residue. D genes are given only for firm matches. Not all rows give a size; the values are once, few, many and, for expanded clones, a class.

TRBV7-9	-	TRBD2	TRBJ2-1	CASSYPSAGEGYNEQFF	TGTGCCAGCAGCTACCCATCTGCGGGGGAGGGGTACAATGAGCAGTTCTTC
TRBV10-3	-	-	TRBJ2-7	CAIRRGPRAYEQYF	TGTGCCATCAGGCGGGGGCCTAGGGCCTACGAGCAGTACTTC
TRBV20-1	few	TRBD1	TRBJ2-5	CSAPRWTRGETQYF	TGCAGTGCTCCCCGTTGGACCAGGGGGGAGACCCAGTACTTC
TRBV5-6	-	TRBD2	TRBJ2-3	CASSLGLAVADTQYF	TGTGCCAGCAGCTTGGGACTAGCGGTGGCAGATACGCAGTATTTT
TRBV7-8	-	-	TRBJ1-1	CASSLGGQGNTEAFF	TGTGCCAGCAGCTTAGGAGGGCAGGGAAACACTGAAGCTTTCTTT
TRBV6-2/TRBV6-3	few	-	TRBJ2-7	CASSYSTRGGHEQYF	TGTGCCAGCAGTTACTCAACGCGGGGTGGCCACGAGCAGTACTTC
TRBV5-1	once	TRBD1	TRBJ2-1	CASSVRQGADEQFF	TGCGCCAGCAGCGTGCGTCAGGGGGCTGATGAGCAGTTCTTC
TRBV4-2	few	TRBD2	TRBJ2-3	CASSPRLAGVGGTDTQYF	TGTGCCAGCAGCCCACGACTAGCGGGAGTAGGGGGCACAGATACGCAGTATTTT
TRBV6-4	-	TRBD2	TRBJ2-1	CASSPGLAGVGEQFF	TGTGCCAGCAGTCCGGGACTAGCGGGAGTCGGTGAGCAGTTCTTC
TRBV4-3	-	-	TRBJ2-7	CASSQDTGLAYEQYF	TGCGCCAGCAGCCAAGATACGGGACTTGCCTACGAGCAGTACTTC